This is a list of T cell receptor beta chains from one sample in a study of blood T cells in healthy people across ages. TCRdb independently ran MiXCR on the 5' RACE reads; one entry per CDR3 protein. This sample has roughly 800,000 distinct CDR3 sequences, with roughly 60% found just once. Material: blood. Receptors originate from a man aged 25-40 years in good health. CDR3s include the opening cysteine and the closing phenylalanine or tryptophan. Each record gives: J gene, D gene, V gene, clone size, CDR3 protein, CDR3 DNA. The D gene is left open where the match is weak. Where a row states a size, it is once, few, many or the class of an expanded clone; other rows omit it.

j_gene: TRBJ2-1; d_gene: NA; v_gene: TRBV7-2; abundance: few; CDR3aa: CASGVSSYNEQFF; CDR3nt: TGTGCCAGCGGGGTTAGCTCCTACAATGAGCAGTTCTTC
j_gene: TRBJ1-4; d_gene: NA; v_gene: TRBV4-2; abundance: NA; CDR3aa: CASSQEGGRGEEKLFF; CDR3nt: TGTGCCAGCAGCCAGGAGGGGGGCAGGGGTGAAGAAAAACTGTTTTTT
j_gene: TRBJ2-1; d_gene: NA; v_gene: TRBV3-1; abundance: few; CDR3aa: CASSQDWTTLEQFF; CDR3nt: TGTGCCAGCAGCCAAGATTGGACCACCCTTGAACAGTTCTTC
j_gene: TRBJ2-7; d_gene: NA; v_gene: TRBV11-2; abundance: NA; CDR3aa: CASSLEEVYEQYF; CDR3nt: TGTGCCAGCAGCTTAGAGGAGGTATACGAGCAGTACTTC
j_gene: TRBJ2-1; d_gene: NA; v_gene: TRBV6-2/TRBV6-3; abundance: NA; CDR3aa: CASSVTGQQRYNEQFF; CDR3nt: TGTGCCAGCAGCGTAACGGGGCAGCAACGCTACAATGAGCAGTTCTTC
j_gene: TRBJ2-3; d_gene: TRBD2; v_gene: TRBV29-1; abundance: NA; CDR3aa: CSGLAGGDTQYF; CDR3nt: TGCAGCGGTCTAGCGGGAGGAGATACGCAGTATTTT
j_gene: TRBJ2-7; d_gene: NA; v_gene: TRBV2; abundance: few; CDR3aa: CASSEGSTQYF; CDR3nt: TGTGCCAGCAGTGAGGGCAGTACCCAGTACTTC
j_gene: TRBJ2-5; d_gene: TRBD2; v_gene: TRBV27; abundance: NA; CDR3aa: CASRAYSGQETQYF; CDR3nt: TGTGCCAGCAGGGCCTATAGCGGGCAAGAGACCCAGTACTTC
j_gene: TRBJ2-1; d_gene: NA; v_gene: TRBV20-1; abundance: NA; CDR3aa: CSGLVGGINEQFF; CDR3nt: TGCAGTGGGTTGGTAGGCGGGATCAATGAGCAGTTCTTC
j_gene: TRBJ2-3; d_gene: NA; v_gene: TRBV7-2; abundance: few; CDR3aa: CASSLVGDWGTDTQYF; CDR3nt: TGTGCCAGCAGCTTAGTGGGGGATTGGGGCACAGATACGCAGTATTTT
j_gene: TRBJ1-5; d_gene: TRBD1; v_gene: TRBV6-5; abundance: few; CDR3aa: CASRRTGLNQPQHF; CDR3nt: TGTGCCAGCAGACGGACAGGGTTGAATCAGCCCCAGCATTTT
j_gene: TRBJ2-1; d_gene: NA; v_gene: TRBV7-2; abundance: NA; CDR3aa: CASSNIARGITDNEQFF; CDR3nt: TGTGCCAGCAGCAACATCGCACGGGGGATTACGGACAATGAGCAGTTCTTC
j_gene: TRBJ1-2; d_gene: NA; v_gene: TRBV29-1; abundance: NA; CDR3aa: CSVVQGPNYGYTF; CDR3nt: TGCAGCGTTGTTCAGGGACCTAACTATGGCTACACCTTC
j_gene: TRBJ2-5; d_gene: NA; v_gene: TRBV29-1; abundance: NA; CDR3aa: CSVEYPGVETQYF; CDR3nt: TGCAGCGTTGAATATCCAGGGGTCGAGACCCAGTACTTC